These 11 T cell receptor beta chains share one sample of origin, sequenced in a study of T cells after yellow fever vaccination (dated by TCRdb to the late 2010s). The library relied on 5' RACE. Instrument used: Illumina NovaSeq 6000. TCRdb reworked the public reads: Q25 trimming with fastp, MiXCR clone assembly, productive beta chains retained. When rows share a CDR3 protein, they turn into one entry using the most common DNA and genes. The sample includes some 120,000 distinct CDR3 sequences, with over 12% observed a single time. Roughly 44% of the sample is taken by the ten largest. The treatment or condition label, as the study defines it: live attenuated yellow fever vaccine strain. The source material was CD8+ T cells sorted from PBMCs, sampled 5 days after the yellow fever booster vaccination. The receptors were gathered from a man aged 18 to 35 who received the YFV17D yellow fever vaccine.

Here the CDR3 reads CASSLAGQGQETQYF. DNA for the CDR3: TGCGCCAGCAGCTTGGCCGGGCAGGGGCAAGAGACCCAGTACTTC. The chain joins TRBV5-1 to TRBJ2-5, with TRBD1 as a possible D gene (6 bases). The germline gives CDR1 SGHRS, CDR2 YFSETQ. V lost 0 bases and J 2 bases, leaving 11 bases between the germline ends. The CDR3 is 15 amino acids. The full variable domain, completed using reference TRBV5-1 and TRBJ2-5, is KAGVTQTPRYLIKTRGQQVTLSCSPISGHRSVSWYQQTPGQGLQFLFEYFSETQRNKGNFPGRFSGRQFSNSRSEMNVSTLELGDSALYLCASSLAGQGQETQYFGPGTRLLVL.

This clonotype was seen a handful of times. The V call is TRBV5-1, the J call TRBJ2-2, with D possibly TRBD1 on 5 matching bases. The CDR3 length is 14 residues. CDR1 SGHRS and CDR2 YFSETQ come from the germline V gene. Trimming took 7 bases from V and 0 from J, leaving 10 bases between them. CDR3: CASEDIPNTGELFF. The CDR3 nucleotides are TGCGCCAGCGAGGACATCCCGAACACCGGGGAGCTGTTTTTT. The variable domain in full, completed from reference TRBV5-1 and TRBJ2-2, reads KAGVTQTPRYLIKTRGQQVTLSCSPISGHRSVSWYQQTPGQGLQFLFEYFSETQRNKGNFPGRFSGRQFSNSRSEMNVSTLELGDSALYLCASEDIPNTGELFFGEGSRLTVL.

CDR3 sequence (DNA): TGCGCCAGCAGCCAATTTCGGGGGAATCAGCCCCAGCATTTT. Translated: CASSQFRGNQPQHF. The rearrangement uses TRBV4-1 and TRBJ1-5; D might be TRBD1 (5 bases). V lost 2 bases to trimming and J lost 4 bases, with 9 bases between them. Germline CDR1 reads MGHRA; CDR2 reads YSYEKL. The CDR3 runs 14 residues.

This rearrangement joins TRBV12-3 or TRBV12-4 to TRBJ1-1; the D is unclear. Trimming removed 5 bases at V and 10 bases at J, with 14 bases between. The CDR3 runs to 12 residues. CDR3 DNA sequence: TGTGCCAGCAGTCCCGCCGGGAATGGAGCTTTCTTT. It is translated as CASSPAGNGAFF.

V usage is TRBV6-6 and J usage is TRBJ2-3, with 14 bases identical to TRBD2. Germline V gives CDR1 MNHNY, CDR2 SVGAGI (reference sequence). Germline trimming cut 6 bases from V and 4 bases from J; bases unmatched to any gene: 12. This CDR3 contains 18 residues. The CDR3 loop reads CASSQTPTSGGAADTQYF. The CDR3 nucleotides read TGTGCCAGCAGCCAAACCCCGACTAGCGGGGGGGCAGCAGATACGCAGTATTTT.

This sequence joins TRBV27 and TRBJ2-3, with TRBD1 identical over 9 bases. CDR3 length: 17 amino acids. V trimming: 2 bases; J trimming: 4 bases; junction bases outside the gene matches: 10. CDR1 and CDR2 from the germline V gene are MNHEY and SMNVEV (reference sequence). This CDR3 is CASSLGWGQGVADTQYF. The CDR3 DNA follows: TGTGCCAGCAGTTTAGGCTGGGGACAGGGAGTGGCAGATACGCAGTATTTT.

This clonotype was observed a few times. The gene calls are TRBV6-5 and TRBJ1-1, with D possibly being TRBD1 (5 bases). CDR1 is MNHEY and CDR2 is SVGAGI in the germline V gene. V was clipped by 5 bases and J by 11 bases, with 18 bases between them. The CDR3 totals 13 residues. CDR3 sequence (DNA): TGTGCCAGCAGTCCCGGGACTCTTGTCGTGGCTTTCTTT. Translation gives CASSPGTLVVAFF.

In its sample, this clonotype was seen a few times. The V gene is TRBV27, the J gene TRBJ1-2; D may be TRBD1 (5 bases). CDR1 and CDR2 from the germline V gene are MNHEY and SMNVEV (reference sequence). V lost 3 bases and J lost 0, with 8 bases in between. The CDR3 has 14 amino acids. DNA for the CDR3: TGTGCCAGCAGTTTCCAGGGACCTAACTATGGCTACACCTTC. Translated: CASSFQGPNYGYTF.

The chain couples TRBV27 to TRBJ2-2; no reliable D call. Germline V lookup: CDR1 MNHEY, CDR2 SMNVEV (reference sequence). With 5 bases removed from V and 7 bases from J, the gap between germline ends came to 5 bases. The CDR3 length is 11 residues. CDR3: CASSGDGELFF. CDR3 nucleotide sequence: TGTGCCAGCAGTGGGGACGGGGAGCTGTTTTTT.

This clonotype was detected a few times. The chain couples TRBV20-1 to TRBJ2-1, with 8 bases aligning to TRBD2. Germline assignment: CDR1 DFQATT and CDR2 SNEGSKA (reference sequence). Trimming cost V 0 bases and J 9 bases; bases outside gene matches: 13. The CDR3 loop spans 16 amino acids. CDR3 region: CSARDTGTRVSFEQFF. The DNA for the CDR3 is TGCAGTGCTAGAGATACCGGGACTAGAGTTTCGTTTGAGCAGTTCTTC.

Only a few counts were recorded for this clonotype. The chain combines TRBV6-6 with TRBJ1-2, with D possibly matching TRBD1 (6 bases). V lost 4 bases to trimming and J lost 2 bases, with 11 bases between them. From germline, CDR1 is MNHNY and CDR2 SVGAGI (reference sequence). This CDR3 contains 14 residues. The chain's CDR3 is CASSWTAQNYGYTF. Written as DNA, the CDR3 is TGTGCCAGCAGTTGGACAGCCCAGAACTATGGCTACACCTTC.